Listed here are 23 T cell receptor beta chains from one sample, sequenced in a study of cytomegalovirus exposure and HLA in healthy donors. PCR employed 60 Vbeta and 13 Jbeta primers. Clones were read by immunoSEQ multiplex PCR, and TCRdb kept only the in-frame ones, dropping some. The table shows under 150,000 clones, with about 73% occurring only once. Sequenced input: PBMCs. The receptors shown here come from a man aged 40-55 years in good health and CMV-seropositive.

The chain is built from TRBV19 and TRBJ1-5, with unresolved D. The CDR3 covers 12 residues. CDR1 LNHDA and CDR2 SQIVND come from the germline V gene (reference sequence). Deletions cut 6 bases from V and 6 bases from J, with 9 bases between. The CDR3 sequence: CASSPLVQPQHF. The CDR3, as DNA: TGTGCCAGTAGCCCCTTAGTTCAGCCCCAGCATTTT.

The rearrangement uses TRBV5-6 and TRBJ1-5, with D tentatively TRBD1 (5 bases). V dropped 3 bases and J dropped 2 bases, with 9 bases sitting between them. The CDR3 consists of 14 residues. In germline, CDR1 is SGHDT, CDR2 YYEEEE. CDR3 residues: CASSWQGGNQPQHF. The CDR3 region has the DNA TGTGCCAGCAGCTGGCAGGGTGGCAATCAGCCCCAGCATTTT.

CDR3 protein: CASSFPGTDTQYF. DNA for the CDR3: TGTGCCAGCAGCTTCCCCGGCACAGATACGCAGTATTTT. The genes are TRBV5-6 and TRBJ2-3; D is unresolved. CDR1 SGHDT and CDR2 YYEEEE come from the germline V gene. The CDR3 has 13 amino acids. Trimming left V 2 bases short and J 1 base short, with 5 bases between.

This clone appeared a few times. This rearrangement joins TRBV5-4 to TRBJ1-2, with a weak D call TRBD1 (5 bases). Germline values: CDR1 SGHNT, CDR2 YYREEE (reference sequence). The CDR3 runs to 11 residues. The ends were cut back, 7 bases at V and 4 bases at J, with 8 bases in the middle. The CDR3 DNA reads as TGTGCCAGCGGTCAGGGCTATGGCTACACCTTC. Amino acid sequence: CASGQGYGYTF.

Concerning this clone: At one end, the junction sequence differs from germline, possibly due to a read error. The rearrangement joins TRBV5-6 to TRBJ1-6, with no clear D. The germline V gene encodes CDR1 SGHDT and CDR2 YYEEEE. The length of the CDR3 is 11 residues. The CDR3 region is CASSLNELQAF. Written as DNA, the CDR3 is TGTGCCAGCAGCTTGAACGAGTTGCAGGCCTTT.

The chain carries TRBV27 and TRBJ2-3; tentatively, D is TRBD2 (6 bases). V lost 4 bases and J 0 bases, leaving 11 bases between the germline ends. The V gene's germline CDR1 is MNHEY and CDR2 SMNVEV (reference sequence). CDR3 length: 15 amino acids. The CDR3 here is CASSSPGTSTDTQYF. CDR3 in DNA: TGTGCCAGCAGTTCCCCCGGGACTAGCACAGATACGCAGTATTTT.

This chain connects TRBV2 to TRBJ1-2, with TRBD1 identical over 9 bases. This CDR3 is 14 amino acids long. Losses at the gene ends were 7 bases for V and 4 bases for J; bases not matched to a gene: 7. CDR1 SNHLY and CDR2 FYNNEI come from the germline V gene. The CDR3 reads CASTPGGQGYGYTF. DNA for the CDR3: TGTGCCAGCACCCCTGGGGGACAGGGCTATGGCTACACCTTC.

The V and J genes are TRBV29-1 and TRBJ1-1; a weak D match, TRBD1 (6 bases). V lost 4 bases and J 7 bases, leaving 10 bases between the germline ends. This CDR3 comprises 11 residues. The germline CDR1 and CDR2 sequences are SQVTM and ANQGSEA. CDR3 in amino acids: CSVAGDVEAFF. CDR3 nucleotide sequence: TGCAGCGTTGCAGGGGACGTTGAAGCTTTCTTT.

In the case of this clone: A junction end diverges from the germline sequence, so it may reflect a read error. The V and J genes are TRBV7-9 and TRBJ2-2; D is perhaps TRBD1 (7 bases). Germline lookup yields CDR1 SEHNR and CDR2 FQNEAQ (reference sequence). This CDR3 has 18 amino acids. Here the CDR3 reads CSSSLNRWGDRDTGELFF. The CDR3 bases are TGTTCCAGCAGCTTAAATAGGTGGGGGGACAGAGACACCGGGGAGCTGTTTTTT.

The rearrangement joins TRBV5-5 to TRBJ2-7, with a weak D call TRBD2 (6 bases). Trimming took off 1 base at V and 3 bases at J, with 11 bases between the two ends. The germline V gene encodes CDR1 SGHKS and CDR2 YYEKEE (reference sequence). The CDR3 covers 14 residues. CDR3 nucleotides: TGTGCCAGCAGCTTGAGGAGGGCGGGCTACGAGCAGTACTTC. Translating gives CASSLRRAGYEQYF.

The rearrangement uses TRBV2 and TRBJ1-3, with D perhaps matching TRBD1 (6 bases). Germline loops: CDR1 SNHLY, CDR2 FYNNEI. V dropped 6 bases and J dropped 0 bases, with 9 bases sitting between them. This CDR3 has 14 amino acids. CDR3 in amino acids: CASRTRGSGNTIYF. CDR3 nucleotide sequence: TGTGCCAGCAGGACCAGGGGCTCTGGAAACACCATATATTTT.

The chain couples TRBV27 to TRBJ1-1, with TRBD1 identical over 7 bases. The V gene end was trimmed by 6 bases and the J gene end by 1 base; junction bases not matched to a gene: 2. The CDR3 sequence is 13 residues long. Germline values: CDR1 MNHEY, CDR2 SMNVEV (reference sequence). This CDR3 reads CASRWDRNTEAFF. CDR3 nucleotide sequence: TGTGCCAGCAGATGGGACAGGAACACTGAAGCTTTCTTT.

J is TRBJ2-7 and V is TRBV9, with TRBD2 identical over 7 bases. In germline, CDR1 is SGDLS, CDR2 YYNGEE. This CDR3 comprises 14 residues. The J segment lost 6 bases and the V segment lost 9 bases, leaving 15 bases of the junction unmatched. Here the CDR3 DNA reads TGTGCCACCATTAGGGAGGGCTCCATATGCGAGCAGTACTTC. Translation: CATIREGSICEQYF.

The chain's CDR3 is CASSEAGGEETQYF. CDR3 coding DNA: TGTGCCAGCAGTGAGGCGGGAGGGGAAGAGACCCAGTACTTC. This sequence joins TRBV2 and TRBJ2-5, with 9 bases aligning to TRBD2. The CDR3 runs 14 residues. After removal of 3 bases from V and 3 bases from J, the junction contained 2 bases not matched to a gene. CDR1 and CDR2 from the germline V gene are SNHLY and FYNNEI.

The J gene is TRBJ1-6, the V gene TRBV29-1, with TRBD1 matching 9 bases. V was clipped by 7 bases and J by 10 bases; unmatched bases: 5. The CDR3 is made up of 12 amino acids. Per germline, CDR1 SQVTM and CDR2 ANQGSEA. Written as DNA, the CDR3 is TGCAGCGCTCGGACAGGGGACTCACCCCTCCACTTT. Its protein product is CSARTGDSPLHF.

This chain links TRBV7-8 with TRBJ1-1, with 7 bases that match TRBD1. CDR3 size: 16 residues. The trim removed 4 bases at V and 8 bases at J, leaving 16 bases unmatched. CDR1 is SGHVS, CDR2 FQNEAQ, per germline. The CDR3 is CASSSKDRPVVVEAFF. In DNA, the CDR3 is TGTGCCAGCAGCTCTAAGGACAGGCCGGTAGTCGTGGAAGCTTTCTTT.

The CDR3 here is CASSPGTARGEETQYF. CDR3 DNA sequence: TGTGCCAGCAGCCCAGGGACTGCCCGGGGGGAGGAGACCCAGTACTTC. The rearrangement uses TRBV7-3 and TRBJ2-5; TRBD2 matches 7 bases. The germline V gene encodes CDR1 SGHTA and CDR2 FQGTGA. This CDR3 spans 16 amino acids. J was trimmed by 5 bases and V by 5 bases; bases with no gene match: 14. Full variable domain (outside the CDR3, taken from reference TRBV7-3 and TRBJ2-5): GAGVSQTPSNKVTEKGKYVELRCDPISGHTALYWYRQSLGQGPEFLIYFQGTGAADDSGLPNDRFFAVRPEGSVSTLKIQRTERGDSAVYLCASSPGTARGEETQYFGPGTRLLVL.

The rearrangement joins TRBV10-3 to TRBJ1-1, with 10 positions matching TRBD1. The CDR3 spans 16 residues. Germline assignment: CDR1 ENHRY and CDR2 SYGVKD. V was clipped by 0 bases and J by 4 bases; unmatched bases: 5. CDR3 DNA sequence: TGTGCCATCAGTGAGTCACCCGGGACAGGGGCCACTGAAGCTTTCTTT. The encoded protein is CAISESPGTGATEAFF.

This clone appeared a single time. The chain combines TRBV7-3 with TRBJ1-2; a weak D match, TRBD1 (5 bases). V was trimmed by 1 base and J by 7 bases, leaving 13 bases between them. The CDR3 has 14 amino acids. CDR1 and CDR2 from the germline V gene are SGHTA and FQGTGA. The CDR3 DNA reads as TGTGCCAGCAGCTTAAGGGGGGAATCGGGTGGCTACACCTTC. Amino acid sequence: CASSLRGESGGYTF.

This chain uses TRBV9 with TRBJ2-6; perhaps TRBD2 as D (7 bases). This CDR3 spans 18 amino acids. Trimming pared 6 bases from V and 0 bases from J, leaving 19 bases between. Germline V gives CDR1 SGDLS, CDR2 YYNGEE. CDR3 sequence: CASTRSVRGGSGANVLTF. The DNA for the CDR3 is TGTGCCAGCACCCGTAGCGTAAGGGGGGGCTCTGGGGCCAACGTCCTGACTTTC.

DNA of the CDR3: TGTGCCAGCAGTGAATGGCTAGCGGGAGACCAGTTCTTC. This codes for CASSEWLAGDQFF. V gene TRBV6-1 combines with J gene TRBJ2-1; 10 bases align to TRBD2. The CDR3 is 13 residues long. V was pared by 2 bases and J by 13 bases, with 5 bases of the junction left unmatched. The V gene's germline CDR1 is MNHNS and CDR2 SASEGT.

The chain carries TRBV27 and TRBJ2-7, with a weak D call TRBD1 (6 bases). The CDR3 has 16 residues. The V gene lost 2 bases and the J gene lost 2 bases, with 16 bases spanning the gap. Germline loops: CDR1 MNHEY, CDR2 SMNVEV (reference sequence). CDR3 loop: CASSLVRAGATYEQYF. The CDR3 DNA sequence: TGTGCCAGCAGTTTAGTCCGGGCAGGGGCGACCTACGAGCAGTACTTC.

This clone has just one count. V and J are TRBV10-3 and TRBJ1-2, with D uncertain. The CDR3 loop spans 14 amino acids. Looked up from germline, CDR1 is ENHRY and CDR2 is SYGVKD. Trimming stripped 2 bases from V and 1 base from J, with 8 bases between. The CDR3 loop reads CAISERGHNYGYTF. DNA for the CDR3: TGTGCCATCAGTGAGAGAGGGCATAACTATGGCTACACCTTC.